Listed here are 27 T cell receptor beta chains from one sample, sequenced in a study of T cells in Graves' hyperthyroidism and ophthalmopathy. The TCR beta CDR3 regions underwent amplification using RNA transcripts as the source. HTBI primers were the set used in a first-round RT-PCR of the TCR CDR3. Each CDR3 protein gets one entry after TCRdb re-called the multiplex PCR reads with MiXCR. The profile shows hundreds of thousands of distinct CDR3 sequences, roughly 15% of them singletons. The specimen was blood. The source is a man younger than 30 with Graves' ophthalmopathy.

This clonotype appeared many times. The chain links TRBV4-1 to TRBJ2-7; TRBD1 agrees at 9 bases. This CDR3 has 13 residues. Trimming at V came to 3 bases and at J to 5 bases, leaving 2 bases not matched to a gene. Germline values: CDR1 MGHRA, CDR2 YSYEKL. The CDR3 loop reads CASSQGQGDEQYF. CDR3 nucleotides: TGCGCCAGCAGCCAGGGACAGGGAGACGAGCAGTACTTC.

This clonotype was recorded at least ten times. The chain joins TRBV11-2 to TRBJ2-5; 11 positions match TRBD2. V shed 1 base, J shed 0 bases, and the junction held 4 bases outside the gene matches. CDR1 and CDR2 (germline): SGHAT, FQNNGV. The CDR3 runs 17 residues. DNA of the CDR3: TGTGCCAGCAGCTTAGGGTCTAGCGGGGGGTACCAAGAGACCCAGTACTTC. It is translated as CASSLGSSGGYQETQYF.

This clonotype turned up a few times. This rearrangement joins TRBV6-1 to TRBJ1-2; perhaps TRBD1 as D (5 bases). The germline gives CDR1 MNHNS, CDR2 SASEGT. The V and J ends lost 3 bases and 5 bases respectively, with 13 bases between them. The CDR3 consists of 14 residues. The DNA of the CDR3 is TGTGCCAGCAGTGATCGGCAGGGAACTTATGGCTACACCTTC. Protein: CASSDRQGTYGYTF.

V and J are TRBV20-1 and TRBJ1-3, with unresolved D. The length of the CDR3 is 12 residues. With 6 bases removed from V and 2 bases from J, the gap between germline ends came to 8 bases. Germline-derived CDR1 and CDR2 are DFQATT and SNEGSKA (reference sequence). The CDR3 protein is CSAEFTGNTIYF. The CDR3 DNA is TGCAGTGCCGAATTTACTGGAAACACCATATATTTT.

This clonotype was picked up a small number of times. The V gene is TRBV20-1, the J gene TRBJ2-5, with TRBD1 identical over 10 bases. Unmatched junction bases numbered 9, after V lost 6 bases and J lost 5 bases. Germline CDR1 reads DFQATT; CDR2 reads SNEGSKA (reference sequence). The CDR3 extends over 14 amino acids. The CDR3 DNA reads TGCAGTGCAGCTCTGTGGACAGGGGGGGAGACCCAGTACTTC. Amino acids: CSAALWTGGETQYF.

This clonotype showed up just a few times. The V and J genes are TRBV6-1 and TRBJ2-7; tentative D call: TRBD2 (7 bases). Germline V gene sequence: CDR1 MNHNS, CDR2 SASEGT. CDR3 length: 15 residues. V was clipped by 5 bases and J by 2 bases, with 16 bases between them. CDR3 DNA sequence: TGTGCCAGCAGTAGGGAGGGACATCCTACCTACGAGCAGTACTTC. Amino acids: CASSREGHPTYEQYF.

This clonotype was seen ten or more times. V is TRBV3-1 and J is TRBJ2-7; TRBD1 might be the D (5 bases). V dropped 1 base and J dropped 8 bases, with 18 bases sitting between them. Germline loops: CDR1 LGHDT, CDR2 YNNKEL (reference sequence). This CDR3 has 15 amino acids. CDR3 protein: CASSQGTTSTEQQYF. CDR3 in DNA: TGTGCCAGCAGCCAAGGGACAACGTCGACTGAGCAGCAGTACTTC.

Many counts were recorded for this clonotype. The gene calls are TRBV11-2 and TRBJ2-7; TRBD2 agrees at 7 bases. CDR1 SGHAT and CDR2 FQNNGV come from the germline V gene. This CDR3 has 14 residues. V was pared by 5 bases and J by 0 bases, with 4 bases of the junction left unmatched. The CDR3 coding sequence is TGTGCCAGCAGCCCGCGGGAGAGCTCCTACGAGCAGTACTTC. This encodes CASSPRESSYEQYF. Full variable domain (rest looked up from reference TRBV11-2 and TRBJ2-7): EAGVAQSPRYKIIEKRQSVAFWCNPISGHATLYWYQQILGQGPKLLIQFQNNGVVDDSQLPKDRFSAERLKGVDSTLKIQPAKLEDSAVYLCASSPRESSYEQYFGPGTRLTVT.

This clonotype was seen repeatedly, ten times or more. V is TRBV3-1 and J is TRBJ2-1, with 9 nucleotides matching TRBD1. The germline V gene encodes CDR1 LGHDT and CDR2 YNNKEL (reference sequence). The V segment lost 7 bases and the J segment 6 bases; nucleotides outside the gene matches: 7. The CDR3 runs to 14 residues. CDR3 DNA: TGTGCCAGCACGGTACAGGGGGCGCCCAATGAGCAGTTCTTC. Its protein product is CASTVQGAPNEQFF.

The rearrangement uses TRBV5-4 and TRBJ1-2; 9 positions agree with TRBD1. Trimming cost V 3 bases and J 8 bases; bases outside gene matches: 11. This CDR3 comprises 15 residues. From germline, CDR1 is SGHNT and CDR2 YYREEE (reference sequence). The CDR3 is CASSSTPQGAGGYTF. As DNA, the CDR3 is TGTGCCAGCAGCTCCACCCCACAGGGGGCAGGAGGCTACACCTTC. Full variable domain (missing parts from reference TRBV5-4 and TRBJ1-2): ETGVTQSPTHLIKTRGQQVTLRCSSQSGHNTVSWYQQALGQGPQFIFQYYREEENGRGNFPPRFSGLQFPNYSSELNVNALELDDSALYLCASSSTPQGAGGYTFGSGTRLTVV.

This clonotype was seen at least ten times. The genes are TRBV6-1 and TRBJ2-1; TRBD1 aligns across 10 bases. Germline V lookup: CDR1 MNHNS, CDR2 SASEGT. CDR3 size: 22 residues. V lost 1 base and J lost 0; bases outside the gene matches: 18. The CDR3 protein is CASSEEGRDRGHFTHSYNEQFF. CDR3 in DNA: TGTGCCAGCAGTGAAGAAGGGCGGGACAGGGGTCATTTCACTCACTCCTACAATGAGCAGTTCTTC.

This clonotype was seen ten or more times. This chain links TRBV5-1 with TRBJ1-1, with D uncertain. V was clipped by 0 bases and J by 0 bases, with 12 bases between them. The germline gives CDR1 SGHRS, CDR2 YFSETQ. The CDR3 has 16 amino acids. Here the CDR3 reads CASSLGGQGMNTEAFF. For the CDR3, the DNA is TGCGCCAGCAGCTTGGGAGGGCAAGGGATGAACACTGAAGCTTTCTTT. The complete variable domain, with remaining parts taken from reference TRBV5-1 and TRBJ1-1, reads KAGVTQTPRYLIKTRGQQVTLSCSPISGHRSVSWYQQTPGQGLQFLFEYFSETQRNKGNFPGRFSGRQFSNSRSEMNVSTLELGDSALYLCASSLGGQGMNTEAFFGQGTRLTVV.

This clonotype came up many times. The CDR3 spells CASSLTTGGAGQSNQPQHF. For the CDR3, the DNA is TGTGCCAGCAGTTTAACGACAGGGGGCGCGGGCCAAAGCAATCAGCCCCAGCATTTT. This chain joins TRBV12-3 or TRBV12-4 and TRBJ1-5; 10 nucleotides match TRBD1. The CDR3 contains 19 residues. V lost 2 bases to trimming and J lost 1 base; unmatched junction nucleotides: 11.

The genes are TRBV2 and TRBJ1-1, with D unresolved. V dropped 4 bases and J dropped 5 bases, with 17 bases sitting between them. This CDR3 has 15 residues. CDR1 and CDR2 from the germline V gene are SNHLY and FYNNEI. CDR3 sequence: CASSAESQTLTEAFF. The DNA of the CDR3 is TGTGCCAGCAGTGCAGAGTCACAGACATTGACTGAAGCTTTCTTT.

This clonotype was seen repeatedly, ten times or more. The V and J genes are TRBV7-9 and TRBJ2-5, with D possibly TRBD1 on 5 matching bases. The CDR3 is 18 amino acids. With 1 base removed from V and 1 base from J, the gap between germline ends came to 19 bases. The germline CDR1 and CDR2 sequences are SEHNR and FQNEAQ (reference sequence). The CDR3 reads CASSLGGMPATPQETQYF. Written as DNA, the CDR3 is TGTGCCAGCAGCTTAGGGGGCATGCCTGCCACACCCCAAGAGACCCAGTACTTC.

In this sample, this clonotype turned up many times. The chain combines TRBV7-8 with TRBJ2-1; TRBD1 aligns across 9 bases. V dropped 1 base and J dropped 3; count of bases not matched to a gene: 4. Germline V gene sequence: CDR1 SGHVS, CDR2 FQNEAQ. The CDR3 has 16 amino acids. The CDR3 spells CASSLGGTGNYNEQFF. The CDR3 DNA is TGTGCCAGCAGCTTAGGAGGGACAGGGAACTACAATGAGCAGTTCTTC. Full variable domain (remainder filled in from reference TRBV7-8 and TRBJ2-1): GAGVSQSPRYKVAKRGQDVALRCDPISGHVSLFWYQQALGQGPEFLTYFQNEAQLDKSGLPSDRFFAERPEGSVSTLKIQRTQQEDSAVYLCASSLGGTGNYNEQFFGPGTRLTVL.

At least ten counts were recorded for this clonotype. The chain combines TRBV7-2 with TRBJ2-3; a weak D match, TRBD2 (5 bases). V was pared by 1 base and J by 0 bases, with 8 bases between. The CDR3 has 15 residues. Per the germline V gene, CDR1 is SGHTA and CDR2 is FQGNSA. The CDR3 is CASSLDLASTDTQYF. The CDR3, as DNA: TGTGCCAGCAGCTTAGATCTAGCTAGCACAGATACGCAGTATTTT.

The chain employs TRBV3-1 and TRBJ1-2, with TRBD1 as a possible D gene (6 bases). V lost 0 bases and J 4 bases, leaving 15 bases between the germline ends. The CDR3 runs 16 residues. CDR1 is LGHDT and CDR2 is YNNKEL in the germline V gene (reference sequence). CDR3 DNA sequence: TGTGCCAGCAGCCAAGATCTCGGGGGGCTGATCTATGGCTACACCTTC. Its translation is CASSQDLGGLIYGYTF.

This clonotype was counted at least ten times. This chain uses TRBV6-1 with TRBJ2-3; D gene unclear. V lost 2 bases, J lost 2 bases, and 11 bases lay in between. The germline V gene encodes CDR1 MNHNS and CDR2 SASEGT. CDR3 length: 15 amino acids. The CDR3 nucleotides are TGTGCCAGCAGTGAAACCACGACAACCACAGATACGCAGTATTTT. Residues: CASSETTTTTDTQYF.

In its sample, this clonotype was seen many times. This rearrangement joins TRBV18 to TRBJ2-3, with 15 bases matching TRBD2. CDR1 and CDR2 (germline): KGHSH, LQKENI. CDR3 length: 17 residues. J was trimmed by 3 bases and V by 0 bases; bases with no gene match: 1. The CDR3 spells CASSPPGLAGGTDTQYF. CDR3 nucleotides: TGTGCCAGCTCACCACCGGGACTAGCGGGAGGTACAGATACGCAGTATTTT.

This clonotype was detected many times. The CDR3 sequence: CSANPGGLYNEQFF. The CDR3 nucleotides are TGCAGTGCTAATCCGGGAGGGTTATACAATGAGCAGTTCTTC. The chain carries TRBV20-1 and TRBJ2-1; 8 bases agree with TRBD2. The germline V gene has CDR1 DFQATT and CDR2 SNEGSKA (reference sequence). V shed 4 bases, J shed 4 bases, and the junction held 6 bases outside the gene matches. The CDR3 length is 14 residues.

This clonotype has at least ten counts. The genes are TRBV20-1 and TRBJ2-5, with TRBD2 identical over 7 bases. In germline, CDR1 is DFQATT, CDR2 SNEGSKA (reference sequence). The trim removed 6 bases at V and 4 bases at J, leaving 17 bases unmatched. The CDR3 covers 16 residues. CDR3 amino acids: CSAQTGGRWGGETQYF. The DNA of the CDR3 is TGCAGTGCCCAAACCGGTGGACGCTGGGGGGGAGAGACCCAGTACTTC.

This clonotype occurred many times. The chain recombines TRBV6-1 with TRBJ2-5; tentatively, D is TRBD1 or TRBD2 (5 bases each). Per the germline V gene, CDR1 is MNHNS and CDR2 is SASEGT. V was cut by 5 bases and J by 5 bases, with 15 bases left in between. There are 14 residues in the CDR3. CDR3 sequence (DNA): TGTGCCAGCAGTACCCTGGGACCGTGGGAGACCCAGTACTTC. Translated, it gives CASSTLGPWETQYF.

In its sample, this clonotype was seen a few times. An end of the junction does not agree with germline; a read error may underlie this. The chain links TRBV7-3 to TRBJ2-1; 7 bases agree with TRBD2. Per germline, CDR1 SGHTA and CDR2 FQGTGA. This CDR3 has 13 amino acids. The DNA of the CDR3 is TGTGCTAGCAGCTTGGGACTAACCGATGAGCAGTTCTTC. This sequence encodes CASSLGLTDEQFF.

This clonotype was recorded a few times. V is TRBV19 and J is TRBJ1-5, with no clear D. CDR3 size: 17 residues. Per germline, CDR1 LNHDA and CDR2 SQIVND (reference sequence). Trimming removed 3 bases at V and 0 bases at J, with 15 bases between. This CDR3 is CASSIPRNEFSNQPQHF. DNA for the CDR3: TGTGCCAGTAGTATCCCCAGGAACGAATTTAGCAATCAGCCCCAGCATTTT.

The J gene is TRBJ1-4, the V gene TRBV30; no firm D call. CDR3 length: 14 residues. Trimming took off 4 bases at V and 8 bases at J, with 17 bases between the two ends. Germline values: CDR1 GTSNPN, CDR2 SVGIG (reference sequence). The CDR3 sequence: CAWTPGPRKEKLFF. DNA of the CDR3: TGTGCCTGGACCCCGGGCCCCCGGAAGGAAAAACTGTTTTTT.

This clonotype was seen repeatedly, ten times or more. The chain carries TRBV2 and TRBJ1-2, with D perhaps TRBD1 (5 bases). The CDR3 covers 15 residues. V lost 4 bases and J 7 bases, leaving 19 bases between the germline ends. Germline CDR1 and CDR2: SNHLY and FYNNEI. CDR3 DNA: TGTGCCAGCAGTGCTGCCCGGGGCTCATTCCTTGGCTACACCTTC. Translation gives CASSAARGSFLGYTF. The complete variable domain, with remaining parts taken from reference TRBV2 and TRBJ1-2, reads EPEVTQTPSHQVTQMGQEVILRCVPISNHLYFYWYRQILGQKVEFLVSFYNNEISEKSEIFDDQFSVERPDGSNFTLKIRSTKLEDSAMYFCASSAARGSFLGYTFGSGTRLTVV.